The table lists the clone carrying this TCR beta chain with a few counts. Its antigen is currently unknown. The data originate from a study of beta chain features in type 1 diabetes. Whole-study results and caveats: Whether HLA type affects TCRB rearrangement stayed undetermined in the present work. Researchers cautioned that cDNA sequencing could over-represent cells with high TCR expression. Shorter TCRB CDR3s, moderately but significantly so, marked every one of the four CD4+ subsets in Type 1 diabetes patients.

As every portion of the isolated RNA was reverse transcribed, the sequencing read expressed TCRB transcripts. Data came from immunoSEQ multiplex PCR; TCRdb stores just in-frame clones and leaves some out. The data hold hundreds of thousands of clones, with roughly an eighth observed a single time. The V gene's germline CDR1 is SGHTA and CDR2 FQGNSA. Trimming removed 5 bases from V and 3 bases from J, with 13 bases in between. The CDR3 contains 14 residues. Based on CD45RO/CCR7/CD25/CD127/CD95/CD27, CD4+ regulatory, stem cell-like memory, naive and central memory cells were sorted. Sequences were obtained from naive CD4+ T cells from blood. This clonotype was obtained from a man between 18 and 35 years old in good health. The chain carries TRBV7-2 and TRBJ2-5, with a tentative D call TRBD2 (6 bases). The CDR3 sequence: CASSRSGREETQYF. The DNA of the CDR3 is TGTGCCAGCAGCCGTAGCGGCAGGGAAGAGACCCAGTACTTC.